The sequence of this T cell receptor beta chain was determined in a study of blood T cell repertoires in COVID-19. Sequenced by immunoSEQ multiplex PCR; TCRdb stores in-frame clones only, minus some. Among roughly 200,000 clones, roughly four fifths were seen once, and the ten largest hold over 6%. In germline, CDR1 is MNHEY, CDR2 SVGAGI. The length of the CDR3 is 12 residues. The V end was cut by 10 bases, the J end by 2 bases, with 12 bases between. One Seattle source followed patients from active infection through their disease course. Sequencing input: peripheral blood. This TCR was recovered from a woman aged 80 or over with COVID-19, enrolled during active disease. This chain uses TRBV6-5 with TRBJ2-7; D is uncertain. As DNA, the CDR3 is TGTGCCACCTACCAAAGCCCCTACGAGCAGTACTTC. Residues: CATYQSPYEQYF.